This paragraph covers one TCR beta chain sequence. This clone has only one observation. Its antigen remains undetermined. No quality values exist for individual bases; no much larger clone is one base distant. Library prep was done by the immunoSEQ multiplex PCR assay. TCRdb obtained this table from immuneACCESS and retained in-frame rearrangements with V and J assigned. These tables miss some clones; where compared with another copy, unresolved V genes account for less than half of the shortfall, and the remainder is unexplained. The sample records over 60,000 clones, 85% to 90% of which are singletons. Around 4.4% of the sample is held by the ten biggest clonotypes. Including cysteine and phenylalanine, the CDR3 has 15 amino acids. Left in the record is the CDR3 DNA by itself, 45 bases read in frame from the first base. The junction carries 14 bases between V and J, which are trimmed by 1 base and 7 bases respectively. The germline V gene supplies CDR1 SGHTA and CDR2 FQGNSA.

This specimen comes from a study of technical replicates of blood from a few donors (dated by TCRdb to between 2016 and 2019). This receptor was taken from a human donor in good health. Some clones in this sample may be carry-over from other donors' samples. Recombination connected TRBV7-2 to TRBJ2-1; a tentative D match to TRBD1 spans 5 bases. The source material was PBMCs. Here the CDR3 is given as CASSLVSPGLNEQFF. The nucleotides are TGTGCCAGCAGCTTAGTTTCCCCAGGGTTGAATGAGCAGTTCTTC.